The 22 T cell receptor beta chains listed next were all sequenced from one sample in a study of pediatric ulcerative colitis. Generated by immunoSEQ multiplex PCR, the TCRdb table keeps only in-frame clones and is missing some. The sample records 1,500 or so clones, under 90% being singletons. The sample taken for sequencing was blood. The receptors come from a boy aged 5 to 17 with severe ulcerative colitis.

J is TRBJ1-5 and V is TRBV15, with D perhaps matching TRBD1 (5 bases). Germline assignment: CDR1 LNHNV and CDR2 YYDKDF (reference sequence). The CDR3 sequence is 15 residues long. V was cut by 0 bases and J by 0 bases, with 6 bases left in between. CDR3 amino acids: CATSRDRVSNQPQHF. The CDR3 DNA sequence: TGTGCCACCAGCAGAGACAGGGTTAGCAATCAGCCCCAGCATTTT. Together with reference TRBV15 and TRBJ1-5, the CDR3 gives the full variable domain: DAMVIQNPRYQVTQFGKPVTLSCSQTLNHNVMYWYQQKSSQAPKLLFHYYDKDFNNEADTPDNFQSRRPNTSFCFLDIRSPGLGDTAMYLCATSRDRVSNQPQHFGDGTRLSIL.

The chain couples TRBV7-3 to TRBJ2-1; 9 nucleotides match TRBD1. The germline gives CDR1 SGHTA, CDR2 FQGTGA. There are 15 residues in the CDR3. V shed 1 base and J 7 bases; nucleotides not matched to a gene: 5. CDR3 coding DNA: TGTGCCAGCAGCTTAATGGGGACAGGGAATAATGAGCAGTTCTTC. Translated, it gives CASSLMGTGNNEQFF.

This clone was seen once. The J gene is TRBJ2-7, the V gene TRBV6-7; no firm D call. TRBV6-7 is recorded as an ORF, its role being uncertain. The V end was cut by 3 bases, the J end by 2 bases, with 17 bases between. This CDR3 region has 16 residues. The CDR3 DNA follows: TGTGCCAGCAGTTATCTAAGTCAGGTAACCACCTACGAGCAGTACGTC. Translated, it gives CASSYLSQVTTYEQYV.

This clone was picked up one time. The chain recombines TRBV30 with TRBJ1-1; D call uncertain. Trimming took off 0 bases at V and 4 bases at J, with 9 bases between the two ends. The CDR3 extends over 13 amino acids. Germline V gene data show CDR1 as GTSNPN and CDR2 as SVGIG (reference sequence). The CDR3 DNA is TGTGCCTGGAGTGTACTCCTTGCCACTGAAGCTTTCTTT. Protein product: CAWSVLLATEAFF.

The chain employs TRBV11-3 and TRBJ2-2; 9 bases are shared with TRBD2. This CDR3 comprises 15 residues. Germline loops: CDR1 SGHNT, CDR2 YENEEA. After removal of 6 bases from V and 1 base from J, the junction contained 3 bases not matched to a gene. DNA for the CDR3: TGTGCCAGCAGGCTAGCGGGAAAGAACACCGGGGAGCTGTTTTTT. This translates into CASRLAGKNTGELFF.

J is TRBJ2-7 and V is TRBV7-6, with 8 nucleotides matching TRBD2. Germline V gene lookup returns CDR1 SGHVS and CDR2 FNYEAQ. The trim removed 0 bases at V and 6 bases at J, leaving 7 bases unmatched. The CDR3 contains 15 residues. The chain's CDR3 is CASSLATSEAIEQYV. The CDR3 bases are TGTGCCAGCAGCTTAGCGACTAGCGAAGCAATCGAGCAGTACGTC.

The CDR3 loop is CASSFRWSGANVLTF. The CDR3 coding sequence is TGTGCCAGCAGCTTCAGGTGGTCTGGGGCCAACGTCCTGACTTTC. This sequence joins TRBV11-2 and TRBJ2-6; D gene unclear. CDR1 and CDR2 (germline): SGHAT, FQNNGV. The germline V and J ends were trimmed by 3 bases and 1 base, with 7 bases remaining between them. The CDR3 runs 15 residues. Combining the CDR3 with reference TRBV11-2 and TRBJ2-6 gives the whole variable domain EAGVAQSPRYKIIEKRQSVAFWCNPISGHATLYWYQQILGQGPKLLIQFQNNGVVDDSQLPKDRFSAERLKGVDSTLKIQPAKLEDSAVYLCASSFRWSGANVLTFGAGSRLTVL.

The CDR3 sequence is CASSPRGRLNTEAFF. The CDR3 bases are TGTGCCAGCAGTCCGAGGGGGCGCCTTAACACTGAAGCTTTCTTT. V is TRBV6-5 and J is TRBJ1-1; 7 positions agree with TRBD1. Losses at the gene ends were 5 bases for V and 2 bases for J; bases not matched to a gene: 8. CDR1 is MNHEY and CDR2 is SVGAGI in the germline V gene. The CDR3 has 15 residues.

The J gene is TRBJ1-4, the V gene TRBV7-8; D is possibly TRBD1 (5 bases). Per germline, CDR1 SGHVS and CDR2 FQNEAQ. Trimming took 5 bases from V and 6 from J, leaving 13 bases between them. This CDR3 contains 14 residues. The CDR3: CASSPGRADEKLFF. In DNA form, the CDR3 reads TGTGCCAGCAGCCCAGGGAGGGCGGATGAAAAACTGTTTTTT.

The J gene is TRBJ1-2, the V gene TRBV27; D is unclear. The CDR3 has 14 amino acids. Trimming shortened V by 1 base and J by 3 bases, and 9 bases separated the two germline ends. The germline V gene has CDR1 MNHEY and CDR2 SMNVEV (reference sequence). CDR3 DNA sequence: TGTGCCAGCAGTTTATATGGGCGGGACTATGGCTACACCTTC. This encodes CASSLYGRDYGYTF.

The CDR3 nucleotides are TGTGCCACCAGCCCCGGGACAGGGGATGCAGATACGCAGTATTTT. It specifies CATSPGTGDADTQYF. This chain connects TRBV15 to TRBJ2-3; 10 nucleotides match TRBD1. Germline V CDR1 and CDR2: LNHNV, YYDKDF (reference sequence). V shed 5 bases, J shed 4 bases, and the junction held 6 bases outside the gene matches. The CDR3 has 15 amino acids.

The J gene is TRBJ2-3, the V gene TRBV4-1, with a weak D call TRBD2 (6 bases). V was clipped by 1 base and J by 4 bases, with 12 bases between them. CDR1 and CDR2 (germline): MGHRA, YSYEKL. This CDR3 is built from 15 residues. CDR3 residues: CASSQVRERADTQYF. Written as DNA, the CDR3 is TGCGCCAGCAGCCAAGTTCGGGAGAGAGCAGATACGCAGTATTTT.

This clone was detected a few times. The J gene is TRBJ1-1, the V gene TRBV19; D possibly corresponds to TRBD1 (5 bases). V was shortened by 3 bases and J by 0 bases, with 5 bases between the two germline ends. The CDR3 has 13 amino acids. CDR1 is LNHDA and CDR2 is SQIVND in the germline V gene (reference sequence). The CDR3 DNA is TGTGCCAGTAGTATCAGGGTGAACACTGAAGCTTTCTTT. It yields the protein CASSIRVNTEAFF.

The chain employs TRBV7-6 and TRBJ2-1; 10 bases map to TRBD2. Per the germline V gene, CDR1 is SGHVS and CDR2 is FNYEAQ. The CDR3 runs 14 residues. V lost 5 bases, J lost 13 bases, and 11 bases stayed unmatched. This chain's CDR3 is CASSRESGGAIQFF. The CDR3 DNA reads TGTGCCAGCAGCCGCGAAAGCGGGGGGGCAATTCAGTTCTTC.

The chain is built from TRBV5-8 and TRBJ1-1; D not resolved. Germline V CDR1 and CDR2: SGHTS, YDEGEE. The V gene lost 0 bases and the J gene lost 2 bases, with 11 bases spanning the gap. This CDR3 region has 15 residues. The CDR3 DNA follows: TGTGCCAGCAGCTTGGGGTCAACCCGAAACACTGAAGCTTTCTTT. It is translated as CASSLGSTRNTEAFF.

The sample holds one count of this clone. This chain uses TRBV5-4 with TRBJ2-5; perhaps D is TRBD1 or TRBD2 (6 bases each). Germline V gives CDR1 SGHNT, CDR2 YYREEE (reference sequence). The CDR3 sequence is 14 residues long. Trimming left V 0 bases short and J 6 bases short, with 12 bases between. The CDR3 DNA is TGTGCCAGCAGCTTGGGGGGGGCTCTAAAGACCCAGTACTTC. Translating gives CASSLGGALKTQYF.

This clone came up once. This chain connects TRBV2 to TRBJ2-1, with 9 bases fitting TRBD2. V lost 7 bases to trimming and J lost 7 bases; unmatched junction nucleotides: 14. The CDR3 covers 16 residues. CDR1 SNHLY and CDR2 FYNNEI come from the germline V gene. The CDR3 spells CASTVWASGIINEQFF. DNA of the CDR3: TGTGCCAGCACCGTCTGGGCTAGCGGGATTATTAATGAGCAGTTCTTC.

The J gene is TRBJ2-5, the V gene TRBV19, with 10 bases lining up with TRBD2. J was trimmed by 1 base and V by 3 bases; bases with no gene match: 8. The CDR3 consists of 17 residues. CDR1 is LNHDA and CDR2 is SQIVND in the germline V gene (reference sequence). As DNA, the CDR3 is TGTGCCAGTAGTATTCGTAGCGGGGGGAGAAGCCAAGAGACCCAGTACTTC. It is translated as CASSIRSGGRSQETQYF.

A single count supports this clone. This chain uses TRBV9 with TRBJ1-2; unclear D gene. CDR3 size: 12 residues. V gave up 4 bases and J gave up 4 bases, with 8 bases separating them. Germline V CDR1 and CDR2: SGDLS, YYNGEE. The CDR3 loop reads CASSPGSYGYTF. The CDR3 nucleotides read TGTGCCAGCAGCCCCGGATCCTATGGCTACACCTTC. Full variable domain (remainder filled in from reference TRBV9 and TRBJ1-2): DSGVTQTPKHLITATGQRVTLRCSPRSGDLSVYWYQQSLDQGLQFLIQYYNGEERAKGNILERFSAQQFPDLHSELNLSSLELGDSALYFCASSPGSYGYTFGSGTRLTVV.

The chain joins TRBV7-2 to TRBJ2-1, with 8 bases fitting TRBD2. CDR3 length: 17 residues. Per germline, CDR1 SGHTA and CDR2 FQGNSA. V shed 5 bases and J 2 bases; nucleotides not matched to a gene: 11. CDR3 in DNA: TGTGCCAGCAGCCCAATTGAAATAGCGGGACCCTACAATGAGCAGTTCTTC. Its translation: CASSPIEIAGPYNEQFF.

V and J are TRBV27 and TRBJ2-7; TRBD1 is a possible D gene (6 bases). Germline assignment: CDR1 MNHEY and CDR2 SMNVEV (reference sequence). V lost 6 bases and J lost 3, with 15 bases in between. The length of the CDR3 is 14 residues. CDR3 residues: CASSYRDTSYEQYF. In DNA form, the CDR3 reads TGTGCCAGCAGCTACCGGGACACGAGCTACGAGCAGTACTTC.

This clone was recorded only once. The CDR3 sequence is CASSYGDRDTEAFF. In DNA, the CDR3 is TGCGCCAGCAGCTATGGAGACAGGGACACTGAAGCTTTCTTT. The chain is built from TRBV5-1 and TRBJ1-1; 7 positions match TRBD1. V was clipped by 3 bases and J by 3 bases; unmatched bases: 5. The CDR3 consists of 14 residues. Looked up from germline, CDR1 is SGHRS and CDR2 is YFSETQ.